The 12 T cell receptor beta chains below all came from one sample that was sequenced in a study of cytomegalovirus exposure and HLA in healthy donors. Amplification used 60 Vbeta primers and 13 Jbeta primers. Measured with immunoSEQ multiplex PCR; TCRdb has only the in-frame clones, and not every one. The sample holds 75,000 to 100,000 clones, about three quarters seen once. Sample: PBMCs. Every receptor here comes from a man aged 35 to 55 in good health and CMV-seronegative.

A few counts support this clone. The chain employs TRBV4-2 and TRBJ1-1; a weak D match, TRBD1 (6 bases). This CDR3 has 15 amino acids. V was trimmed by 0 bases and J by 1 base, leaving 9 bases between them. Germline assignment: CDR1 LGHNA and CDR2 YNFKEQ. The CDR3 bases are TGTGCCAGCAGCCAAGAGCAGGGGACGAACACTGAAGCTTTCTTT. It codes for CASSQEQGTNTEAFF.

The chain is built from TRBV10-3 and TRBJ1-1; D is unclear. Looked up from germline, CDR1 is ENHRY and CDR2 is SYGVKD. The length of the CDR3 is 11 residues. Trimming pared 7 bases from V and 6 bases from J, leaving 9 bases between. CDR3 DNA: TGTGCCATCAATGCGGGGTCTGAAGCTTTCTTT. The encoded protein is CAINAGSEAFF.

This clone occurred many times. This chain links TRBV28 with TRBJ1-5; no clear D gene. Germline-derived CDR1 and CDR2 are MDHEN and SYDVKM. V lost 9 bases to trimming and J lost 3 bases, with 12 bases between them. The CDR3 covers 13 residues. For the CDR3, the DNA is TGTGCCAGTGACCAGGTTCCCAATCAGCCCCAGCATTTT. Its protein is CASDQVPNQPQHF.

The chain combines TRBV7-9 with TRBJ2-1; 7 positions match TRBD1. V lost 5 bases, J lost 9 bases, and 7 bases stayed unmatched. The CDR3 sequence is 13 residues long. Germline CDR1 SEHNR, CDR2 FQNEAQ (reference sequence). The chain's CDR3 is CASSRDRDGEQFF. DNA of the CDR3: TGTGCCAGCAGCCGCGACAGGGACGGTGAGCAGTTCTTC. The full variable domain, rest sourced from reference TRBV7-9 and TRBJ2-1, is DTGVSQNPRHKITKRGQNVTFRCDPISEHNRLYWYRQTLGQGPEFLTYFQNEAQLEKSRLLSDRFSAERPKGSFSTLEIQRTEQGDSAMYLCASSRDRDGEQFFGPGTRLTVL.

This chain connects TRBV2 to TRBJ1-1; 9 bases map to TRBD1. Germline CDR1 SNHLY, CDR2 FYNNEI. This CDR3 region has 17 residues. The J segment lost 4 bases and the V segment lost 3 bases, leaving 12 bases of the junction unmatched. CDR3 sequence reads: CASSDIAVGTGSTEAFF. For the CDR3, the DNA is TGTGCCAGCAGTGACATTGCGGTCGGGACAGGGTCCACTGAAGCTTTCTTT.

This rearrangement joins TRBV7-2 to TRBJ2-5, with TRBD2 matching 8 bases. V was pared by 1 base and J by 5 bases, with 6 bases of the junction left unmatched. Germline CDR1 and CDR2: SGHTA and FQGNSA. CDR3 length equals 15 residues. The CDR3 bases are TGTGCCAGCAGCTTAGTGGGGAGCGGGGGTGAGACCCAGTACTTC. This translates into CASSLVGSGGETQYF.

V and J are TRBV6-5 and TRBJ2-3; D is possibly TRBD2 (6 bases). Trimming took off 3 bases at V and 4 bases at J, with 11 bases between the two ends. CDR3 length: 14 residues. The germline CDR1 and CDR2 sequences are MNHEY and SVGAGI. The CDR3 nucleotides read TGTGCCAGCAGTTATATTGCGGGGCCAGATACGCAGTATTTT. Protein product: CASSYIAGPDTQYF.

The V and J genes are TRBV2 and TRBJ1-5; possibly TRBD1 for D (5 bases). The CDR3 is made up of 13 amino acids. Trimming removed 6 bases at V and 4 bases at J, with 10 bases between. Germline CDR1 SNHLY, CDR2 FYNNEI. The CDR3 DNA reads TGTGCCAGCAGGCAGGGACTTAATCAGCCCCAGCATTTT. This sequence encodes CASRQGLNQPQHF.

V and J are TRBV28 and TRBJ1-1, with TRBD1 matching over 7 bases. CDR1 and CDR2 (germline): MDHEN, SYDVKM. Germline trimming cut 6 bases from V and 0 bases from J; bases unmatched to any gene: 10. The length of the CDR3 is 16 residues. This CDR3 is CASSLWGDRVNTEAFF. DNA for the CDR3: TGTGCCAGCAGCCTATGGGGGGACAGAGTGAACACTGAAGCTTTCTTT.

The chain combines TRBV28 with TRBJ1-5, with D perhaps matching TRBD1 (6 bases). The germline gives CDR1 MDHEN, CDR2 SYDVKM. There are 15 residues in the CDR3. The ends were cut back, 4 bases at V and 1 base at J, with 11 bases in the middle. The CDR3 bases are TGTGCCAGCAGTTGGGGGGGGCTGAGCAATCAGCCCCAGCATTTT. Translation: CASSWGGLSNQPQHF.

This chain uses TRBV5-1 with TRBJ2-4; D unclear. Germline CDR1 SGHRS, CDR2 YFSETQ. There are 14 residues in the CDR3. Trimming stripped 4 bases from V and 0 bases from J, with 8 bases between. CDR3 in DNA: TGCGCCAGCAGCCTAAGCGTAGCCAAAAACATTCAGTACTTC. This translates into CASSLSVAKNIQYF.

This clone came up a few times. The chain joins TRBV2 to TRBJ1-4; D possibly corresponds to TRBD1 (6 bases). The ends were cut back, 6 bases at V and 7 bases at J, with 12 bases in the middle. The CDR3 covers 13 residues. The germline CDR1 and CDR2 sequences are SNHLY and FYNNEI. The CDR3 reads CASRGGAFEKLFF. In DNA, the CDR3 is TGTGCCAGCAGGGGGGGGGCTTTTGAAAAACTGTTTTTT.